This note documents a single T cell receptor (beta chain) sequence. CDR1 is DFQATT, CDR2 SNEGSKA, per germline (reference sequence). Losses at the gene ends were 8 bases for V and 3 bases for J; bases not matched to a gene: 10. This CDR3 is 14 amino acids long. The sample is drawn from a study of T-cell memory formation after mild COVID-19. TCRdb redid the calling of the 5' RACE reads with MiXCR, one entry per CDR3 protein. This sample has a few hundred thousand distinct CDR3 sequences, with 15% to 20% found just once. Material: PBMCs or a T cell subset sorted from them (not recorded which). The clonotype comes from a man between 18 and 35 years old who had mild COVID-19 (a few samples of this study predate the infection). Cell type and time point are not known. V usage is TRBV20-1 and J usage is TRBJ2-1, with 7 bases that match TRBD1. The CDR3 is CSFRGIKNYNEQFF. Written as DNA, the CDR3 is TGCAGTTTCAGGGGGATTAAAAACTACAATGAGCAGTTCTTC.